This T cell receptor beta chain was sequenced for a study of blood T cell repertoires in COVID-19. As for the study in general: Samples came from the United States, Italy and Spain, spanning acute and convalescent COVID-19. T cells, B-cell-depleted T cells, or PBMCs supplied cDNA or gDNA.

The CDR3 runs to 13 residues. The germline V gene has CDR1 LNHDA and CDR2 SQIVND (reference sequence). V gave up 5 bases and J gave up 5 bases, with 12 bases separating them. As originally analysed: For nucleated cells, counts were estimated from reference gene primer amplification. Clones were read by immunoSEQ multiplex PCR, and TCRdb kept only the in-frame ones, dropping some. V and J calls and clone size are copied from that table; D and trimming were computed from the DNA. The sample has 150,000 to 200,000 clones, approximately 80% seen once; the top ten hold roughly 15%. The sample was peripheral blood. The sequence derives from a woman in her 70s with COVID-19, enrolled during active disease. This sequence joins TRBV19 and TRBJ2-5; D is possibly TRBD1 (5 bases). CDR3 nucleotide sequence: TGTGCCAGTAGTCTAACATACAGGGAGACCCAGTACTTC. Residues: CASSLTYRETQYF.